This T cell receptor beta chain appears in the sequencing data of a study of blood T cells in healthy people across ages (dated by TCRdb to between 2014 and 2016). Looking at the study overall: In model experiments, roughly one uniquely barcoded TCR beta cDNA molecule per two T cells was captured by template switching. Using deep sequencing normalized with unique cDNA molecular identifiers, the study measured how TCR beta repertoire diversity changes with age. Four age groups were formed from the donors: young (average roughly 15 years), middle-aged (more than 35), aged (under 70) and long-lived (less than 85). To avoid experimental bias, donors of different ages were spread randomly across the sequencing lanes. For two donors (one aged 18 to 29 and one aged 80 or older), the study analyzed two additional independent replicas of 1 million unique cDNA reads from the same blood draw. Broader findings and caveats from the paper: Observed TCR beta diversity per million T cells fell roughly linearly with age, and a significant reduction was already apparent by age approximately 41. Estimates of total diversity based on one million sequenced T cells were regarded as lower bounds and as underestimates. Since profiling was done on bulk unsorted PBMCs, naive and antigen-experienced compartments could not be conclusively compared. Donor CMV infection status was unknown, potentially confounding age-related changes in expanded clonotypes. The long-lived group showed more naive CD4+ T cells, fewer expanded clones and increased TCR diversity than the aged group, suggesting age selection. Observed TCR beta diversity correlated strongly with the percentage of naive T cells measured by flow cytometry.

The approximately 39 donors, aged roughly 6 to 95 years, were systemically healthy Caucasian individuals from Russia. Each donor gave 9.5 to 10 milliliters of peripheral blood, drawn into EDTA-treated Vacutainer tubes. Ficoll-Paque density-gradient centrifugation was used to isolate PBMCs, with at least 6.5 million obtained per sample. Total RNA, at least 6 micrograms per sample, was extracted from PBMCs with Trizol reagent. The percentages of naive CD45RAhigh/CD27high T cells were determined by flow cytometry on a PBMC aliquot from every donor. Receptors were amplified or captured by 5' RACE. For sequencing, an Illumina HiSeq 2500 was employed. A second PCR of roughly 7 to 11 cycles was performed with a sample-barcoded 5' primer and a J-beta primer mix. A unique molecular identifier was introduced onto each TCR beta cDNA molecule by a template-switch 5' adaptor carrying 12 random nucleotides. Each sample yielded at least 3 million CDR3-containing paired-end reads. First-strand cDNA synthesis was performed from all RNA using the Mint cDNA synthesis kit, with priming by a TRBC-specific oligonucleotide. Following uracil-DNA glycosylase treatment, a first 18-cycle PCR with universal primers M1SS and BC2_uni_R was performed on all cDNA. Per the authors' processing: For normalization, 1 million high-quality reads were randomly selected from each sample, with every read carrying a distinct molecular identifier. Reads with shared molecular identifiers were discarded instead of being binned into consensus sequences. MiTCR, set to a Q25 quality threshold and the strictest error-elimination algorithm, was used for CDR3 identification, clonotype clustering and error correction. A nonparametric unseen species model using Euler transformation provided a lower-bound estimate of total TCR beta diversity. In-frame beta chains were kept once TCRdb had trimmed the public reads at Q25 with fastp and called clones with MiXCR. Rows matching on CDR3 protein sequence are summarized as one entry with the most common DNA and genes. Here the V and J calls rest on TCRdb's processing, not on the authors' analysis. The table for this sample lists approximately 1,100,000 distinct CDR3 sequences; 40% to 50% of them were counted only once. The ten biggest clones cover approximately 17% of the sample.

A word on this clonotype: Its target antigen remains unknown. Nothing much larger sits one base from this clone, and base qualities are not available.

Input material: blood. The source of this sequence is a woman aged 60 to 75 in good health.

CDR3 reads: CASSISLGEADTQYF. In nucleotides, the sequence is TGTGCCAGCAGTATATCCCTGGGAGAGGCAGATACGCAGTATTTT. The rearranged segments are TRBV2 and TRBJ2-3; tentative D gene TRBD2, with 5 bases matching. The CDR3 goes from the cysteine to the phenylalanine over 15 residues. Left in the record is the CDR3 DNA by itself, 45 bases read in frame from the first base. CDR1 SNHLY and CDR2 FYNNEI were looked up in the germline V gene. Relative to germline, V is 5 bases shorter and J is 4 bases shorter, with 16 bases between their ends.